Shown below are 15 T cell receptor beta chains from a single sample sequenced in a study of radiotherapy plus CTLA-4 blockade in lung cancer. Assay used: immunoSEQ multiplex PCR; TCRdb lists only in-frame clones, some missing. The table shows 70,000 to 95,000 clones, with around 87% occurring only once. The specimen was peripheral blood, collected from a patient treated with radiotherapy plus ipilimumab. The receptors derive from a human donor with non-small cell lung cancer that progressed on radiotherapy plus ipilimumab.

This chain uses TRBV6-1 with TRBJ1-3; D is uncertain. Germline V gene data show CDR1 as MNHNS and CDR2 as SASEGT. CDR3 size: 12 residues. The V gene lost 6 bases and the J gene lost 2 bases, with 5 bases spanning the gap. CDR3 sequence (DNA): TGTGCCAGCAGAACAGCTGGAAACACCATATATTTT. It translates to CASRTAGNTIYF.

The rearrangement links TRBV28 to TRBJ1-2; D is possibly TRBD1 (6 bases). The V and J ends lost 7 bases and 4 bases respectively, with 13 bases between them. This CDR3 spans 13 amino acids. The germline V gene encodes CDR1 MDHEN and CDR2 SYDVKM. The CDR3 region has the DNA TGTGCCAGCACACTAGGGGGATCCTATGGCTACACCTTC. Protein: CASTLGGSYGYTF.

This sequence joins TRBV2 and TRBJ1-3; 7 bases are a match to TRBD1. The length of the CDR3 is 16 residues. Germline assignment: CDR1 SNHLY and CDR2 FYNNEI. Trimming at V came to 6 bases and at J to 0 bases, leaving 8 bases not matched to a gene. CDR3: CASRNQGGISGNTIYF. Here the CDR3 DNA reads TGTGCCAGCAGAAACCAGGGGGGAATCTCTGGAAACACCATATATTTT.

J is TRBJ2-7 and V is TRBV5-6, with 7 bases matching TRBD2. CDR1 and CDR2 from the germline V gene are SGHDT and YYEEEE. CDR3 length: 16 residues. With V trimmed by 0 bases and J by 2 bases, 8 bases remained unmatched. CDR3 protein: CASSLAPWGGTYEQYF. The CDR3 bases are TGTGCCAGCAGCTTGGCCCCGTGGGGGGGTACCTACGAGCAGTACTTC.

This sequence joins TRBV6-1 and TRBJ1-2; 8 nucleotides match TRBD1. Trimming cost V 2 bases and J 7 bases; bases outside gene matches: 9. CDR1 and CDR2 from the germline V gene are MNHNS and SASEGT. This CDR3 spans 15 amino acids. The CDR3 bases are TGTGCCAGCAGTGAATGGTGGCAGGGGGCGGTTGGCTACACCTTC. Its protein product is CASSEWWQGAVGYTF.

J is TRBJ2-5 and V is TRBV2; the match to TRBD1 covers 10 bases. V lost 6 bases and J lost 4; bases outside the gene matches: 2. This CDR3 is 13 amino acids long. Germline V gives CDR1 SNHLY, CDR2 FYNNEI. CDR3 region: CASRTGGGETQYF. As DNA, the CDR3 is TGTGCCAGCAGGACAGGGGGCGGAGAGACCCAGTACTTC.

The chain joins TRBV28 to TRBJ2-7; 8 nucleotides align to TRBD1. In germline, CDR1 is MDHEN, CDR2 SYDVKM. The CDR3 runs 15 residues. With 5 bases clipped from V and 1 base from J, the junction kept 7 bases outside the gene matches. CDR3 sequence: CASSPRGHLSYEQYF. DNA for the CDR3: TGTGCCAGCAGTCCCAGGGGGCATTTATCCTACGAGCAGTACTTC.

The J gene is TRBJ2-5, the V gene TRBV5-1; 12 nucleotides align to TRBD2. The CDR3 length is 16 residues. With 5 bases clipped from V and 2 bases from J, the junction kept 7 bases outside the gene matches. Per the germline V gene, CDR1 is SGHRS and CDR2 is YFSETQ. The CDR3 nucleotides are TGCGCCAGCAGGACTAGCGGGAGTAATGGGCAAGAGACCCAGTACTTC. Translation: CASRTSGSNGQETQYF.

The chain joins TRBV27 to TRBJ1-1; no reliable D call. Trimming took 6 bases from V and 0 from J, leaving 14 bases between them. Looked up from germline, CDR1 is MNHEY and CDR2 is SMNVEV (reference sequence). The CDR3 is made up of 15 amino acids. CDR3 sequence: CASRRSPTLNTEAFF. The CDR3 coding sequence is TGTGCCAGCAGGCGTTCTCCTACCTTGAACACTGAAGCTTTCTTT.

The chain couples TRBV28 to TRBJ2-7; D call uncertain. The CDR3 runs to 14 residues. Trimming removed 3 bases from V and 2 bases from J, with 11 bases in between. Per germline, CDR1 MDHEN and CDR2 SYDVKM. In DNA form, the CDR3 reads TGTGCCAGCAGTTTTATACGGACGACCTACGAGCAGTACTTC. Encoded protein: CASSFIRTTYEQYF.

The V gene is TRBV7-2, the J gene TRBJ2-5; no clear D. The CDR3 runs to 15 residues. Trimming left V 2 bases short and J 0 bases short, with 10 bases between. Germline V gene sequence: CDR1 SGHTA, CDR2 FQGNSA. The DNA for the CDR3 is TGTGCCAGCAGCTTATCCCGAACAGACCAAGAGACCCAGTACTTC. It specifies CASSLSRTDQETQYF. The complete variable domain, with remaining parts taken from reference TRBV7-2 and TRBJ2-5, reads GAGVSQSPSNKVTEKGKDVELRCDPISGHTALYWYRQSLGQGLEFLIYFQGNSAPDKSGLPSDRFSAERTGGSVSTLTIQRTQQEDSAVYLCASSLSRTDQETQYFGPGTRLLVL.

V gene TRBV5-1 combines with J gene TRBJ2-7; 13 positions match TRBD2. The CDR3 covers 15 residues. CDR1 SGHRS and CDR2 YFSETQ come from the germline V gene. V was clipped by 3 bases and J by 4 bases; unmatched bases: 4. CDR3 DNA sequence: TGCGCCAGCAGCTGGACTAGCGGGAGTTTTTACGAGCAGTACTTC. Translating gives CASSWTSGSFYEQYF. The whole variable domain, remainder taken from reference TRBV5-1 and TRBJ2-7, is KAGVTQTPRYLIKTRGQQVTLSCSPISGHRSVSWYQQTPGQGLQFLFEYFSETQRNKGNFPGRFSGRQFSNSRSEMNVSTLELGDSALYLCASSWTSGSFYEQYFGPGTRLTVT.

The chain links TRBV7-8 to TRBJ1-6, with D tentatively TRBD1 (6 bases). The germline gives CDR1 SGHVS, CDR2 FQNEAQ. This CDR3 spans 16 amino acids. Trimming took 1 base from V and 9 from J, leaving 16 bases between them. CDR3 coding DNA: TGTGCCAGCAGCTTAGGAGTGGGGGGGCTTACTTCACCCCTCCACTTT. It codes for CASSLGVGGLTSPLHF.

The chain couples TRBV6-6 to TRBJ1-3; 8 bases align to TRBD1. The CDR3 has 15 amino acids. Germline V gene lookup returns CDR1 MNHNY and CDR2 SVGAGI (reference sequence). With V trimmed by 1 base and J by 2 bases, 1 base remained unmatched. The CDR3 loop reads CASSYLTGAGNTIYF. CDR3 nucleotides: TGTGCCAGCAGTTACTTGACAGGGGCTGGAAACACCATATATTTT.

A single count supports this clone. The chain combines TRBV4-1 with TRBJ2-1; TRBD1 aligns across 9 bases. The CDR3 contains 16 residues. Germline CDR1 and CDR2: MGHRA and YSYEKL. V lost 1 base and J lost 4; bases outside the gene matches: 5. The CDR3 loop is CASSQGQGGSYNEQFF. The DNA of the CDR3 is TGCGCCAGCAGCCAAGGACAGGGGGGTTCGTACAATGAGCAGTTCTTC.